This passage covers 11 T cell receptor beta chains from one sample sequenced in a study of Ad26.COV2.S vaccination and SARS-CoV-2 variants. Treatment defined: roughly 20 received Ad26.COV2.S at low or high dose, single or two shots; about 5 received placebo; per-sample allocation not given. Day 63 following the first vaccine or placebo injection was when the samples were taken. Using immunoSEQ multiplex PCR, the repertoire was profiled, and TCRdb retains in-frame clones only, with some absent. The sample has fewer than 600,000 clones, roughly nine tenths seen once. The sequencing used peripheral blood, collected in a trial of Ad26.COV2.S vaccine versus placebo. The receptors originated from a person between 18 and 65 years old who received the Ad26.COV2.S COVID-19 vaccine or a placebo.

This clone is a singleton in its sample. V gene TRBV28 combines with J gene TRBJ1-5; D not certain. V was shortened by 3 bases and J by 0 bases, with 6 bases between the two germline ends. The CDR3 extends over 14 amino acids. The germline V gene has CDR1 MDHEN and CDR2 SYDVKM. The CDR3 sequence: CASSFSDSNQPQHF. CDR3 DNA sequence: TGTGCCAGCAGTTTCTCAGATAGCAATCAGCCCCAGCATTTT.

The rearrangement uses TRBV18 and TRBJ1-2; possible D gene TRBD1, 5 bases. The CDR3 contains 13 residues. V shed 3 bases and J shed 6 bases, with 11 bases lying between them. Germline CDR1 is KGHSH and CDR2 is LQKENI. The CDR3 nucleotides are TGTGCCAGCTCACCTGGGACGGAGAATGGCTACACCTTC. Protein: CASSPGTENGYTF.

The chain links TRBV3-1 (or the pseudogene TRBV3-2) to TRBJ2-7; D is perhaps TRBD1 or TRBD2 (5 bases each). Per germline, CDR1 LGHDT and CDR2 YNNKEL (reference sequence). The CDR3 extends over 15 amino acids. V lost 1 base, J lost 3 bases, and 13 bases lay in between. CDR3 residues: CASSQVGTVRYEQYF. The CDR3 nucleotides read TGTGCCAGCAGCCAAGTTGGGACGGTGCGCTACGAGCAGTACTTC.

This clone showed up just a few times. This sequence joins TRBV24-1 and TRBJ2-2, with 7 nucleotides matching TRBD1. V was pared by 9 bases and J by 7 bases, with 10 bases of the junction left unmatched. Germline-derived CDR1 and CDR2 are KGHDR and SFDVKD. There are 14 residues in the CDR3. CDR3 bases: TGTGCCACCCCAGACAGGGAGAGGTGCGGGGAGCTGTTTTTT. This codes for CATPDRERCGELFF.

V gene TRBV7-2 combines with J gene TRBJ2-7; D is possibly TRBD1 (6 bases). This CDR3 has 15 amino acids. Trimming cost V 1 base and J 2 bases, with 12 bases left between them. CDR1 is SGHTA and CDR2 is FQGNSA in the germline V gene. The CDR3 here is CASSLVVQGTYEQYF. In nucleotides, the CDR3 is TGTGCCAGCAGCTTAGTGGTACAGGGCACCTACGAGCAGTACTTC.

The chain joins TRBV5-5 to TRBJ2-7; 9 positions agree with TRBD1. Germline V gene lookup returns CDR1 SGHKS and CDR2 YYEKEE (reference sequence). V shed 2 bases, J shed 7 bases, and the junction held 13 bases outside the gene matches. The CDR3 spans 16 residues. CDR3 bases: TGTGCCAGCAGCTTTTATCCCTCGACAGGGGGAAGGGAGCAGTACTTC. Protein: CASSFYPSTGGREQYF.

This clone was seen a single time. The chain joins TRBV6-1 to TRBJ1-3, with D possibly matching TRBD1 (5 bases). The germline V gene has CDR1 MNHNS and CDR2 SASEGT. Trimming removed 3 bases at V and 1 base at J, with 10 bases between. CDR3 length equals 15 residues. The CDR3 region has the DNA TGTGCCAGCAGTGAGGAGGGGCTATCTGGAAACACCATATATTTT. It encodes CASSEEGLSGNTIYF.

As concerns this clone: Other DNA sequences in this sample translate to the same CDR3. The rearrangement uses TRBV6-5 and TRBJ2-3; 11 positions match TRBD2. Germline CDR1 is MNHEY and CDR2 is SVGAGI. CDR3 length equals 14 residues. V trimming: 4 bases; J trimming: 6 bases; junction bases outside the gene matches: 3. In DNA form, the CDR3 reads TGTGCCAGCAGTTTAGCGGGGGGGCCTGATACGCAGTATTTT. Protein sequence: CASSLAGGPDTQYF.

The sample holds a few counts of this clone. The rearrangement joins TRBV6-5 to TRBJ1-5; 7 positions match TRBD1. CDR1 and CDR2 from the germline V gene are MNHEY and SVGAGI. J was trimmed by 4 bases and V by 8 bases; bases with no gene match: 5. This CDR3 is built from 13 residues. Here the CDR3 reads CASRDSGNQPQHF. Here the CDR3 DNA reads TGTGCCAGCCGGGACAGCGGGAATCAGCCCCAGCATTTT.

The CDR3 loop reads CASTLGPDTQYF. The CDR3 DNA sequence: TGTGCCAGCACACTGGGGCCAGATACGCAGTATTTT. The chain recombines TRBV11-2 with TRBJ2-3, with TRBD1 as a possible D gene (5 bases). Per germline, CDR1 SGHAT and CDR2 FQNNGV. Trimming removed 7 bases from V and 4 bases from J, with 9 bases in between. The CDR3 length is 12 residues.

The V gene is TRBV6-4, the J gene TRBJ2-1; TRBD2 aligns across 12 bases. CDR1 is MRHNA, CDR2 SNTAGT, per germline. The CDR3 covers 15 residues. J lost 5 bases, V lost 5 bases, and 4 bases had no gene match. CDR3 region: CASSWASGGDNEQFF. CDR3 nucleotides: TGTGCCAGCAGTTGGGCTAGCGGGGGGGACAATGAGCAGTTCTTC.